This T cell receptor (beta chain) comes out of a study of T-cell reconstitution after alpha-beta-depleted transplantation in children. Findings of the study overall: The study traced high day-60 TCRbeta diversity in some patients to surviving recipient T cells and thymic progenitors. At around two months after transplant, the alpha-beta T cells were reportedly derived from several hundred expanded clones that came from non-depleted graft cells. A year had passed since transplant, and T-cell counts and diversity by then came mostly from newly produced T cells.

Unique molecular identifiers were incorporated when the TCRbeta library was constructed. TCRdb fed the PCR reads into MiXCR, producing one record per CDR3 protein. The sample includes 250,000 to 400,000 distinct CDR3 sequences, approximately 23% of them seen just once. Concerning this clonotype itself: No antigen is known for it.

CDR3 length equals 15 residues. V was clipped by 6 bases and J by 3 bases; unmatched bases: 7. CDR1 is MNHEY, CDR2 SMNVEV, per germline (reference sequence). The source of this sequence is a male patient aged 10-17 years who had a stem cell transplant for acute lymphoblastic leukemia, so the T cells may come from the graft donor. The V call is TRBV27, the J call TRBJ2-1; 8 positions agree with TRBD2. The sequences come from PBMCs, mostly from graft donor cells, collected 180 days after TCRalphabeta/CD19-depleted stem cell transplant. The CDR3 nucleotides are TGTGCCAGCAGCCATAGCGGGACCGTCTACAATGAGCAGTTCTTC. It translates to CASSHSGTVYNEQFF.